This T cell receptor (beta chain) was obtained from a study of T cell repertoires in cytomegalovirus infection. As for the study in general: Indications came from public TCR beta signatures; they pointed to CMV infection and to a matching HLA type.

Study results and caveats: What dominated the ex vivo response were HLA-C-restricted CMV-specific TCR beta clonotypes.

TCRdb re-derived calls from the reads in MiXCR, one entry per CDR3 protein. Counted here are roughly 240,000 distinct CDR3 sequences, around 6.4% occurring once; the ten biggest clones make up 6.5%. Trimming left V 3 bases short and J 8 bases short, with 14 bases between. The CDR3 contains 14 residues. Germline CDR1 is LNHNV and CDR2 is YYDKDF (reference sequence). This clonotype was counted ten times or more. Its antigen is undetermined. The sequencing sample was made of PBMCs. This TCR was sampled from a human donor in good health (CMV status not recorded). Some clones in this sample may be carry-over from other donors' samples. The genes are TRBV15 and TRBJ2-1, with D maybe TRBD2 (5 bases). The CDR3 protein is CATSRHSLGHEQFF. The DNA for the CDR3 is TGTGCCACCAGCAGGCACTCACTAGGCCATGAGCAGTTCTTC.